This TCR beta chain was recovered during a study of shared clonotypes between healthy human individuals. Study information: Each donor's CD8 memory used one plate, CD8 naive two, each CD4 subset three. General observations from the study: Generation probabilities were higher for clonotypes shared across all four sorted-subset donors than for unshared ones. Few donors limited the genetic and exposure-history diversity represented.

Clones were read by immunoSEQ multiplex PCR, and TCRdb kept only the in-frame ones, dropping some. The sample lists about 2.1 million clones; around 93% were seen once. Naive-designated CD8 cells lacked CD45RO, were positively enriched for CCR7, and omitted terminally differentiated effector memory CD45RA+ cells. Germline CDR1 SQVTM, CDR2 ANQGSEA. V was shortened by 3 bases and J by 6 bases, with 9 bases between the two germline ends. The CDR3 spans 11 residues. Concerning this clone itself: The antigen is not known.

Material: naive CD8+ T cells from PBMCs. The J gene is TRBJ2-7, the V gene TRBV29-1; D is possibly TRBD1 (5 bases). The receptor was isolated from a man younger than 35 in good health. Some clones in this sample may be carry-over from other donors' samples. This CDR3 reads CSVDGQGEQYF. In DNA form, the CDR3 reads TGCAGCGTTGATGGCCAGGGCGAGCAGTACTTC.